The 26 T cell receptor beta chains below all came from one sample that was sequenced in a study of blood T cells in healthy people across ages. Then a second PCR, running about 7 to 11 cycles, was carried out with a sample-barcoded 5' primer and a J-beta primer mix. TCRdb reprocessed the 5' RACE reads with MiXCR, giving one entry per CDR3 protein. Counted here are 750,000 to 950,000 distinct CDR3 sequences, less than 70% occurring once; the ten biggest clones make up about 38%. Sequenced sample: blood. The source is a man of 80 years or more in good health.

This chain joins TRBV7-9 and TRBJ2-7; the D is unclear. CDR3 length: 12 amino acids. V lost 5 bases and J 2 bases, leaving 7 bases between the germline ends. Germline assignment: CDR1 SEHNR and CDR2 FQNEAQ (reference sequence). CDR3 nucleotide sequence: TGTGCCAGCAGCAAGGAAACCTACGAGCAGTACTTC. It codes for CASSKETYEQYF.

J is TRBJ2-7 and V is TRBV21-1; TRBD1 is the table's D call, not checked against the DNA. TRBV21-1 is given as a pseudogene. The CDR3 runs 16 residues. The CDR3 DNA follows: TGTGCCAGCAGCAAAGCGGACAGGGGGAGCTCCTACGAGCAGTACTTC. Translated: CASSKADRGSSYEQYF.

This clonotype appeared once. V is TRBV5-6 and J is TRBJ2-7; D might be TRBD2 (5 bases). This CDR3 spans 15 amino acids. The germline CDR1 and CDR2 sequences are SGHDT and YYEEEE. V was trimmed by 3 bases and J by 7 bases, leaving 20 bases between them. CDR3 bases: TGTGCCAGCAGCTACGAGGGTCATTCCTACAATGAGCAGTACTTC. Its translation is CASSYEGHSYNEQYF.

The chain combines TRBV6-5 with TRBJ2-2, with D possibly being TRBD1 or TRBD2 (7 bases each). Germline CDR1 MNHEY, CDR2 SVGAGI. V lost 6 bases, J lost 4 bases, and 12 bases lay in between. The CDR3 extends over 14 amino acids. CDR3: CASSAGGGTGELFF. The CDR3 bases are TGTGCCAGCAGCGCAGGGGGGGGCACCGGGGAGCTGTTTTTT.

This clonotype showed up just once. CDR3 coding DNA: TGTGCCAGCAGTACGGACGGGACTCCCAGTACCTCACCCCTCCACTTT. The encoded protein is CASSTDGTPSTSPLHF. This chain links TRBV6-1 with TRBJ1-6; possibly TRBD1 for D (5 bases). The V end was cut by 5 bases, the J end by 10 bases, with 21 bases between. From germline, CDR1 is MNHNS and CDR2 SASEGT. The CDR3 loop spans 16 amino acids.

This chain uses TRBV7-9 with TRBJ1-4; D is undetermined. The CDR3 extends over 15 amino acids. CDR1 is SEHNR, CDR2 FQNEAQ, per germline (reference sequence). Trimming took 4 bases from V and 3 from J, leaving 12 bases between them. This CDR3 is CASSYQEGPNEKLFF. The CDR3 bases are TGTGCCAGCAGCTACCAGGAGGGTCCTAATGAAAAACTGTTTTTT. The full variable domain, in which reference TRBV7-9 and TRBJ1-4 provide the parts outside the CDR3, is DTGVSQNPRHKITKRGQNVTFRCDPISEHNRLYWYRQTLGQGPEFLTYFQNEAQLEKSRLLSDRFSAERPKGSFSTLEIQRTEQGDSAMYLCASSYQEGPNEKLFFGSGTQLSVL.

The chain couples TRBV6-5 to TRBJ2-3; D is perhaps TRBD2 (7 bases). The germline V and J ends were trimmed by 3 bases and 14 bases, with 18 bases remaining between them. The CDR3 runs 13 residues. The germline CDR1 and CDR2 sequences are MNHEY and SVGAGI. CDR3 amino acids: CASSYRDTGGAYF. In DNA, the CDR3 is TGTGCCAGCAGTTATCGGGACACGGGGGGTGCGTATTTT.

The rearrangement joins TRBV5-4 to TRBJ2-6; no clear D. The germline CDR1 and CDR2 sequences are SGHNT and YYREEE (reference sequence). This CDR3 has 15 amino acids. Between the trimmed V and J ends, which lost 2 bases and 0 bases, there was a span of 6 bases. The CDR3 nucleotides are TGTGCCAGCAGCTTACAGATCTCTGGGGCCAACGTCCTGACTTTC. This codes for CASSLQISGANVLTF.

This clonotype has more than one count but fewer than ten. CDR3 in DNA: TGTGCCACCAGCCCTGAGCACGGCCTAAACGGCTACACCTTC. This translates into CATSPEHGLNGYTF. V and J are TRBV15 and TRBJ1-2; D call uncertain. Between the trimmed V and J ends, which lost 5 bases and 8 bases, there was a span of 18 bases. The CDR3 sequence is 14 residues long. Looked up from germline, CDR1 is LNHNV and CDR2 is YYDKDF (reference sequence).

A few counts support this clonotype. The rearrangement uses TRBV10-2 and TRBJ1-6; TRBD1 matches at 10 bases. This CDR3 is 15 amino acids long. Germline assignment: CDR1 WSHSY and CDR2 SAAADI. Trimming took 7 bases from V and 9 from J; bases not matched to a gene: 9. In DNA, the CDR3 is TGCGCCAGCACACCGGGACAGGGGAGTAGTTCACCCCTCCACTTT. Amino acids: CASTPGQGSSSPLHF.

This clonotype was detected a few times. This chain uses TRBV4-1 with TRBJ1-2; no definite D call. V shed 4 bases and J shed 0 bases, with 9 bases lying between them. CDR1 and CDR2 (germline): MGHRA, YSYEKL. The CDR3 runs to 14 residues. CDR3 loop: CASSRPGTNYGYTF. The CDR3 region has the DNA TGCGCCAGCAGCCGTCCCGGGACTAACTATGGCTACACCTTC.

This clonotype came up a few times. The chain combines TRBV6-7 with TRBJ2-1; D possibly matches TRBD1 or TRBD2 (5 bases each). TRBV6-7 is an ORF for which the function is uncertain. Trimming left V 5 bases short and J 2 bases short, with 10 bases between. The CDR3 covers 14 residues. CDR3: CASSRGATYNEQFF. The CDR3 DNA is TGTGCCAGCAGTAGGGGAGCAACCTACAATGAGCAGTTCTTC.

The gene calls are TRBV29-1 and TRBJ2-3; D not resolved. The CDR3 extends over 13 amino acids. Germline assignment: CDR1 SQVTM and CDR2 ANQGSEA. Deletions cut 3 bases from V and 3 bases from J, with 10 bases between. CDR3 in DNA: TGCAGCGTTGATCTGTTAGAGACAGATACGCAGTATTTT. Translating gives CSVDLLETDTQYF.

This chain connects TRBV10-3 to TRBJ1-5, with 7 positions matching TRBD1. The length of the CDR3 is 15 residues. Germline CDR1 ENHRY, CDR2 SYGVKD. The junction had 5 bases not matched to a gene; V was cut back by 6 bases and J by 0 bases. The DNA of the CDR3 is TGTGCCATCAGGCAGGGGGGGAGTAGCAATCAGCCCCAGCATTTT. The encoded protein is CAIRQGGSSNQPQHF.

This chain joins TRBV29-1 and TRBJ1-4; D might be TRBD1 (5 bases). The CDR3 spans 14 residues. Germline V gene lookup returns CDR1 SQVTM and CDR2 ANQGSEA. V gave up 7 bases and J gave up 5 bases, with 17 bases separating them. The CDR3 protein is CSAQVGAANEKLFF. DNA of the CDR3: TGCAGCGCTCAAGTCGGGGCGGCAAATGAAAAACTGTTTTTT.

The chain recombines TRBV29-1 with TRBJ2-1; 10 positions agree with TRBD2. The CDR3 length is 14 residues. In germline, CDR1 is SQVTM, CDR2 ANQGSEA. Germline trimming cut 5 bases from V and 5 bases from J; bases unmatched to any gene: 6. In nucleotides, the CDR3 is TGCAGCGTTTCAGGGGGACTAGCGAACAATGAGCAGTTCTTC. This gives the protein CSVSGGLANNEQFF.

This clonotype was detected only a few times. The chain has TRBV20-1 and TRBJ2-1; 8 positions agree with TRBD2. This CDR3 spans 17 amino acids. J gave up 8 bases and V 2 bases, and 17 bases lay outside the gene matches. Germline CDR1 reads DFQATT; CDR2 reads SNEGSKA (reference sequence). The CDR3 sequence is CSARTGGWRLGGDEQFF. CDR3 sequence (DNA): TGCAGTGCTAGAACGGGAGGGTGGCGGTTGGGGGGCGATGAGCAGTTCTTC.

This clonotype was counted at least ten times. The chain uses TRBV29-1 and TRBJ2-1, with a weak D call TRBD2 (6 bases). Trimming stripped 7 bases from V and 0 bases from J, with 13 bases between. The CDR3 extends over 14 amino acids. Germline V CDR1 and CDR2: SQVTM, ANQGSEA. CDR3 bases: TGCAGCGAAAAGCGGGCTGGCTCCTACAATGAGCAGTTCTTC. As protein: CSEKRAGSYNEQFF.

The CDR3 bases are TGCAGTGCGGAGTCGGGACAGGGAGGACATTCTGATACGCAGTATTTT. It yields the protein CSAESGQGGHSDTQYF. This chain uses TRBV20-1 with TRBJ2-3; 9 bases line up with TRBD1. The CDR3 totals 16 residues. The V gene's germline CDR1 is DFQATT and CDR2 SNEGSKA (reference sequence). V lost 6 bases and J lost 6; bases outside the gene matches: 16.

V gene TRBV20-1 combines with J gene TRBJ2-7; D perhaps matches TRBD1 (6 bases). The germline gives CDR1 DFQATT, CDR2 SNEGSKA (reference sequence). Trimming cost V 2 bases and J 3 bases, with 11 bases left between them. The CDR3 length is 13 residues. DNA for the CDR3: TGCAGTGCTAGAACCGGACAGAACTACGAGCAGTACTTC. Translation gives CSARTGQNYEQYF.

The chain employs TRBV6-6 and TRBJ2-1; 10 bases align to TRBD1. V lost 2 bases and J lost 1; bases outside the gene matches: 5. Germline CDR1 is MNHNY and CDR2 is SVGAGI (reference sequence). The CDR3 is made up of 17 amino acids. CDR3 residues: CASSYRDRGLSYNEQFF. DNA for the CDR3: TGTGCCAGCAGTTACCGGGACAGGGGTCTGTCCTACAATGAGCAGTTCTTC.

This clonotype was observed a handful of times. The gene calls are TRBV6-5 and TRBJ2-7; TRBD1 is a possible D gene (8 bases). Looked up from germline, CDR1 is MNHEY and CDR2 is SVGAGI. The CDR3 runs 15 residues. The V gene lost 2 bases and the J gene lost 6 bases, with 17 bases spanning the gap. CDR3 region: CASSYGRTGTTEQYF. The CDR3 coding sequence is TGTGCCAGCAGTTACGGGAGGACAGGGACTACCGAGCAGTACTTC.

This chain uses TRBV24-1 with TRBJ2-1; D might be TRBD1 (5 bases). CDR1 KGHDR and CDR2 SFDVKD come from the germline V gene. This CDR3 has 15 residues. V dropped 9 bases and J dropped 4 bases, with 18 bases sitting between them. The chain's CDR3 is CATGQPRAGYNEQFF. In DNA form, the CDR3 reads TGTGCCACCGGTCAGCCAAGGGCAGGGTACAATGAGCAGTTCTTC.

This clonotype was counted between two and nine times. The gene calls are TRBV6-2 or TRBV6-3 and TRBJ2-7; tentative D call: TRBD1 (6 bases). The CDR3 sequence is 13 residues long. Trimming shortened V by 7 bases and J by 5 bases, and 15 bases separated the two germline ends. CDR1 and CDR2 from the germline V gene are MNHEY and SVGEGT. The CDR3 DNA reads TGTGCCAGCACTGCGGACAGTTTCCACGAGCAGTACTTC. Amino acids: CASTADSFHEQYF.

The CDR3 coding sequence is TGTGCCACCAGCAGAGTCGAACCGGGACTAGGTCACGGCATTCAGTACTTC. Its translation is CATSRVEPGLGHGIQYF. This sequence joins TRBV15 and TRBJ2-4, with 8 bases aligning to TRBD2. The junction had 14 bases not matched to a gene; V was cut back by 1 base and J by 9 bases. CDR1 and CDR2 from the germline V gene are LNHNV and YYDKDF (reference sequence). The CDR3 sequence is 17 residues long.

This clonotype appeared a few times. V gene TRBV10-3 combines with J gene TRBJ1-1, with 9 bases matching TRBD1. The junction had 6 bases not matched to a gene; V was cut back by 10 bases and J by 0 bases. The CDR3 runs to 14 residues. Germline lookup yields CDR1 ENHRY and CDR2 SYGVKD. This CDR3 is CATQQGAMNTEAFF. Written as DNA, the CDR3 is TGTGCCACCCAACAGGGGGCCATGAACACTGAAGCTTTCTTT.